These 28 T cell receptor beta chains originate from one sample sequenced in a study of blood T cell repertoires in COVID-19. Assay used: immunoSEQ multiplex PCR; TCRdb lists only in-frame clones, some missing. Here the sample spans 30,000 to 35,000 clones, approximately 92% being singletons. The source material was peripheral blood. The source of these receptors is an elderly man with acute or convalescent COVID-19.

The chain is built from TRBV2 and TRBJ2-7; 7 nucleotides agree with TRBD2. The CDR3 has 13 amino acids. The V and J ends lost 6 bases and 0 bases, in that order; junction bases with no gene match: 2. CDR1 and CDR2 (germline): SNHLY, FYNNEI. CDR3 sequence: CASSASGSYEQYF. The CDR3 DNA reads as TGTGCCAGCAGCGCTAGCGGCTCCTACGAGCAGTACTTC.

The DNA of the CDR3 is TGCGCCAGCAGCTTGGGGGGGCCAGAGACCCAGTACTTC. Translation: CASSLGGPETQYF. The chain links TRBV5-1 to TRBJ2-5, with D maybe TRBD1 (6 bases). CDR3 length: 13 residues. The V gene's germline CDR1 is SGHRS and CDR2 YFSETQ. The V end lost 0 bases, the J end lost 4 bases, and 7 bases lay between the germline ends. Using reference TRBV5-1 and TRBJ2-5 for the parts outside the CDR3, the full variable domain is KAGVTQTPRYLIKTRGQQVTLSCSPISGHRSVSWYQQTPGQGLQFLFEYFSETQRNKGNFPGRFSGRQFSNSRSEMNVSTLELGDSALYLCASSLGGPETQYFGPGTRLLVL.

The chain carries TRBV4-1 and TRBJ1-2; D uncertain. Trimming removed 0 bases at V and 6 bases at J, with 17 bases between. The CDR3 spans 16 residues. Germline assignment: CDR1 MGHRA and CDR2 YSYEKL. The CDR3 nucleotides are TGCGCCAGCAGCCAAGAAAGGGAGGAGGCTGCAAATGGCTACACCTTC. Amino acid sequence: CASSQEREEAANGYTF.

The chain combines TRBV12-5 with TRBJ2-3, with a weak D call TRBD2 (5 bases). In germline, CDR1 is LGHNT, CDR2 FRNRAP. This CDR3 region has 13 residues. Trimming pared 0 bases from V and 6 bases from J, leaving 7 bases between. CDR3 nucleotides: TGTGCTAGTGGTTTGGTAGGAGGTGATACGCAGTATTTT. It specifies CASGLVGGDTQYF.

The chain employs TRBV19 and TRBJ2-1, with D tentatively TRBD1 (6 bases). CDR3 length: 14 residues. The germline V and J ends were trimmed by 11 bases and 2 bases, with 16 bases remaining between them. The germline gives CDR1 LNHDA, CDR2 SQIVND (reference sequence). CDR3 sequence (DNA): TGTGCCTCGAGAAACAGGGACCCCTACAATGAGCAGTTCTTC. Protein sequence: CASRNRDPYNEQFF.

The count of this clone is one. This chain links TRBV5-4 with TRBJ1-1; 9 bases map to TRBD1. Germline V gene lookup returns CDR1 SGHNT and CDR2 YYREEE (reference sequence). J gave up 5 bases and V 7 bases, and 9 bases lay outside the gene matches. This CDR3 spans 14 amino acids. This CDR3 is CASSPRTGETEAFF. The CDR3 DNA reads as TGTGCCAGCTCTCCCCGGACAGGGGAAACTGAAGCTTTCTTT.

The CDR3 loop reads CASSQDLEGGRAGELFF. The CDR3 bases are TGTGCCAGCAGCCAAGATTTAGAGGGAGGGCGAGCCGGGGAGCTGTTTTTT. This chain links TRBV4-2 with TRBJ2-2; 7 nucleotides agree with TRBD2. CDR3 length: 17 residues. J gave up 6 bases and V 0 bases, and 10 bases lay outside the gene matches. Germline V gene lookup returns CDR1 LGHNA and CDR2 YNFKEQ.

CDR3 sequence (DNA): TGTGCCACCAGCGGGGTGGGACCGGGACAGGGGAGTAAAGGGGCCAACGTCCTGACTTTC. This gives the protein CATSGVGPGQGSKGANVLTF. The chain carries TRBV15 and TRBJ2-6, with TRBD1 matching over 10 bases. The J segment lost 4 bases and the V segment lost 5 bases, leaving 17 bases of the junction unmatched. The CDR3 consists of 20 residues. Germline lookup yields CDR1 LNHNV and CDR2 YYDKDF (reference sequence).

The CDR3 DNA sequence: TGTGCCAGCAGTTGGAGGGCTGAAGCTTTCTTT. Amino acids: CASSWRAEAFF. The gene calls are TRBV6-5 and TRBJ1-1; no clear D. Trimming stripped 4 bases from V and 6 bases from J, with 6 bases between. The CDR3 spans 11 residues. Germline V gene lookup returns CDR1 MNHEY and CDR2 SVGAGI.

The CDR3 DNA sequence: TGCGCCAGCAGCCTCGGGACAGGGGTGATGTACGAGCAGTACTTC. It specifies CASSLGTGVMYEQYF. The chain uses TRBV5-1 and TRBJ2-7; TRBD1 agrees at 10 bases. Trimming took 4 bases from V and 4 from J; bases not matched to a gene: 8. The CDR3 runs to 15 residues. Germline values: CDR1 SGHRS, CDR2 YFSETQ.

The chain recombines TRBV13 with TRBJ2-5, with 13 bases identical to TRBD2. The CDR3 covers 18 residues. V trimming: 5 bases; J trimming: 5 bases; junction bases outside the gene matches: 14. Germline assignment: CDR1 PRHDT and CDR2 FYEKMQ (reference sequence). CDR3 DNA: TGTGCCAGCAGCCTAACTAGCGGGAGGGCCTTCGGGGGGGAGACCCAGTACTTC. The encoded protein is CASSLTSGRAFGGETQYF. Variable domain in full (rest from reference TRBV13 and TRBJ2-5): AAGVIQSPRHLIKEKRETATLKCYPIPRHDTVYWYQQGPGQDPQFLISFYEKMQSDKGSIPDRFSAQQFSDYHSELNMSSLELGDSALYFCASSLTSGRAFGGETQYFGPGTRLLVL.

V usage is TRBV6-2 or TRBV6-3 and J usage is TRBJ1-1, with 8 bases identical to TRBD1. The CDR3 extends over 15 amino acids. Per the germline V gene, CDR1 is MNHEY and CDR2 is SVGEGT. V was pared by 6 bases and J by 7 bases, with 13 bases of the junction left unmatched. The CDR3 nucleotides read TGTGCCAGCAGCGACCTTACTGGAGGACAGGGTGAAGCTTTCTTT. Translating it yields CASSDLTGGQGEAFF.

CDR3 loop: CASSGNRGVSSPLHF. The DNA of the CDR3 is TGTGCCAGCAGTGGGAACAGGGGTGTGAGTTCACCCCTCCACTTT. This rearrangement joins TRBV2 to TRBJ1-6; the match to TRBD1 covers 7 bases. This CDR3 is 15 amino acids long. Unmatched junction bases numbered 9, after V lost 4 bases and J lost 9 bases. Per germline, CDR1 SNHLY and CDR2 FYNNEI. The entire variable domain, with the rest obtained from reference TRBV2 and TRBJ1-6, is as follows: EPEVTQTPSHQVTQMGQEVILRCVPISNHLYFYWYRQILGQKVEFLVSFYNNEISEKSEIFDDQFSVERPDGSNFTLKIRSTKLEDSAMYFCASSGNRGVSSPLHFGNGTRLTVT.

The rearrangement links TRBV24-1 to TRBJ2-1; 7 bases are shared with TRBD2. Trimming cost V 3 bases and J 4 bases; bases outside gene matches: 17. CDR3 length: 19 amino acids. Germline loops: CDR1 KGHDR, CDR2 SFDVKD. Here the CDR3 reads CATSDPMGTGGSGYNEQFF. The CDR3 DNA is TGTGCCACCAGTGATCCGATGGGAACGGGAGGATCGGGGTACAATGAGCAGTTCTTC.

The chain has TRBV2 and TRBJ1-6; no firm D call. The V end was cut by 0 bases, the J end by 10 bases, with 7 bases between. The CDR3 spans 13 residues. Germline CDR1 reads SNHLY; CDR2 reads FYNNEI. This CDR3 reads CASSEAPESPLHF. DNA of the CDR3: TGTGCCAGCAGTGAAGCGCCTGAGTCACCCCTCCACTTT.

The chain is built from TRBV5-6 and TRBJ1-6, with 11 nucleotides matching TRBD1. Germline CDR1 SGHDT, CDR2 YYEEEE. V was pared by 3 bases and J by 7 bases, with 6 bases of the junction left unmatched. This CDR3 contains 16 residues. CDR3 sequence: CASSSGQGAPNSPLHF. The CDR3 region has the DNA TGTGCCAGCAGCTCCGGACAGGGGGCTCCAAATTCACCCCTCCACTTT. Supplemented by reference TRBV5-6 and TRBJ1-6, the full variable domain reads DAGVTQSPTHLIKTRGQQVTLRCSPKSGHDTVSWYQQALGQGPQFIFQYYEEEERQRGNFPDRFSGHQFPNYSSELNVNALLLGDSALYLCASSSGQGAPNSPLHFGNGTRLTVT.

The sample holds a few counts of this clone. This chain uses TRBV11-2 with TRBJ1-6, with TRBD1 matching over 10 bases. CDR1 is SGHAT and CDR2 is FQNNGV in the germline V gene. With V trimmed by 5 bases and J by 16 bases, 11 bases remained unmatched. The CDR3 loop spans 14 amino acids. CDR3 sequence (DNA): TGTGCCAGCAGCAGCGCCGGGACAGGGGTCGGGCTCCACTTT. It yields the protein CASSSAGTGVGLHF.

The chain couples TRBV19 to TRBJ1-2; TRBD1 agrees at 11 bases. The V gene's germline CDR1 is LNHDA and CDR2 SQIVND (reference sequence). V was pared by 4 bases and J by 4 bases, with 8 bases of the junction left unmatched. This CDR3 has 16 residues. The CDR3 protein is CASSTVRTGGSYGYTF. The CDR3 nucleotides are TGTGCCAGTAGTACCGTACGGACAGGGGGCTCCTATGGCTACACCTTC.

The genes are TRBV7-6 and TRBJ2-7; perhaps TRBD2 as D (5 bases). Trimming pared 6 bases from V and 9 bases from J, leaving 15 bases between. In germline, CDR1 is SGHVS, CDR2 FNYEAQ. The CDR3 runs 12 residues. As DNA, the CDR3 is TGTGCCAGCAGGACGGTTGAAGGAGGGCAGTACTTC. This codes for CASRTVEGGQYF. Full variable domain (outside the CDR3, taken from reference TRBV7-6 and TRBJ2-7): GAGVSQSPRYKVTKRGQDVALRCDPISGHVSLYWYRQALGQGPEFLTYFNYEAQQDKSGLPNDRFSAERPEGSISTLTIQRTEQRDSAMYRCASRTVEGGQYFGPGTRLTVT.

The CDR3 spells CSVGGGLNYGYTF. CDR3 DNA: TGCAGCGTTGGGGGGGGCCTGAACTATGGCTACACCTTC. This chain joins TRBV29-1 and TRBJ1-2, with D possibly matching TRBD1 (6 bases). In germline, CDR1 is SQVTM, CDR2 ANQGSEA. Deletions cut 4 bases from V and 2 bases from J, with 11 bases between. The CDR3 has 13 amino acids.

This clone was seen more than once but under ten times. Sequence at one end of the junction differs from germline and may be a read error. The chain uses TRBV27 and TRBJ2-7, with 11 bases matching TRBD2. In germline, CDR1 is MNHEY, CDR2 SMNVEV (reference sequence). This CDR3 contains 15 residues. The CDR3 sequence is CASSATSGSSHEQYF. CDR3 sequence (DNA): TGTGCCAGCAGCGCAACTAGCGGGAGCTCCCACGAGCAGTACTTC.

The table lists this clone with a count of one. The rearrangement links TRBV28 to TRBJ2-3, with D possibly matching TRBD2 (5 bases). The CDR3 runs 12 residues. V gave up 5 bases and J gave up 9 bases, with 12 bases separating them. Germline V gene lookup returns CDR1 MDHEN and CDR2 SYDVKM. The CDR3 DNA is TGTGCCAGCAGTGAGGGTCAGCCCACGCAGTATTTT. Amino acids: CASSEGQPTQYF. Using reference TRBV28 and TRBJ2-3 for the parts outside the CDR3, the full variable domain is DVKVTQSSRYLVKRTGEKVFLECVQDMDHENMFWYRQDPGLGLRLIYFSYDVKMKEKGDIPEGYSVSREKKERFSLILESASTNQTSMYLCASSEGQPTQYFGPGTRLTVL.

This sequence joins TRBV5-1 and TRBJ2-3, with D possibly TRBD2 on 6 matching bases. This CDR3 has 17 amino acids. V was pared by 1 base and J by 2 bases, with 17 bases between. CDR1 and CDR2 from the germline V gene are SGHRS and YFSETQ. The CDR3: CASSLSSVGAFTDTQYF. CDR3 in DNA: TGCGCCAGCAGCTTGTCTAGCGTTGGGGCTTTCACAGATACGCAGTATTTT.

The V call is TRBV11-2, the J call TRBJ1-5; D not resolved. Trimming pared 3 bases from V and 7 bases from J, leaving 13 bases between. The CDR3 runs 14 residues. CDR1 is SGHAT and CDR2 is FQNNGV in the germline V gene. The CDR3 coding sequence is TGTGCCAGCAGCTTGTTTGATAGCGGCCAGCCCCAGCATTTT. Its protein is CASSLFDSGQPQHF.

This clone was recorded only once. The genes are TRBV5-1 and TRBJ1-1; 8 positions agree with TRBD1. Germline CDR1 is SGHRS and CDR2 is YFSETQ. J was trimmed by 5 bases and V by 0 bases; bases with no gene match: 3. The CDR3 length is 14 residues. The CDR3 spells CASSLGTGMTEAFF. CDR3 DNA: TGCGCCAGCAGCTTGGGGACAGGGATGACTGAAGCTTTCTTT.

This clone was counted only a few times. The J gene is TRBJ2-2, the V gene TRBV2, with 7 nucleotides matching TRBD2. The V gene's germline CDR1 is SNHLY and CDR2 FYNNEI. Losses at the gene ends were 8 bases for V and 3 bases for J; bases not matched to a gene: 15. The CDR3 runs 17 residues. CDR3 protein: CASSRYGGRGDTGELFF. As DNA, the CDR3 is TGTGCCAGCTCGCGATATGGCGGGAGAGGGGACACCGGGGAGCTGTTTTTT.

CDR3 sequence reads: CASSQMGVEQYF. The CDR3 bases are TGTGCCAGCAGCCAAATGGGCGTGGAGCAGTACTTC. J is TRBJ2-7 and V is TRBV12-3 or TRBV12-4; D is uncertain. V shed 6 bases and J shed 7 bases, with 13 bases lying between them. The CDR3 covers 12 residues.

In nucleotides, the CDR3 is TGTGCCAGCAGCCCAGAGGTGCAATACACCGGGGAGCTGTTTTTT. Translation: CASSPEVQYTGELFF. J is TRBJ2-2 and V is TRBV7-2; D remains ambiguous. The V end was cut by 5 bases, the J end by 3 bases, with 13 bases between. Germline V gene sequence: CDR1 SGHTA, CDR2 FQGNSA. The CDR3 consists of 15 residues.